The 24 T cell receptor beta chains below all came from one sample that was sequenced in a study of T cells in Graves' hyperthyroidism and ophthalmopathy. Authors of the study amplified TCR beta CDR3 regions from RNA transcripts. The HTBI primer set served for first-round RT-PCR of the TCR CDR3. TCRdb ran MiXCR on the multiplex PCR reads and lists one entry per CDR3 protein. The profile shows some 510,000 distinct CDR3 sequences, roughly 20% of them singletons. Material: blood. The receptor set was obtained from a man between 18 and 35 years old with Graves' hyperthyroidism.

In this sample, this clonotype turned up many times. This chain links TRBV20-1 with TRBJ1-2, with D possibly TRBD1 on 5 matching bases. This CDR3 is built from 13 residues. V was shortened by 6 bases and J by 1 base, with 12 bases between the two germline ends. CDR1 and CDR2 (germline): DFQATT, SNEGSKA (reference sequence). CDR3 in DNA: TGCAGTGCCCGGGACTCTCGTAACTATGGCTACACCTTC. Amino acids: CSARDSRNYGYTF.

This clonotype appeared many times. The rearrangement links TRBV28 to TRBJ1-1; D possibly corresponds to TRBD1 (5 bases). The CDR3 covers 17 residues. Germline CDR1 MDHEN, CDR2 SYDVKM. The V and J ends lost 3 bases and 0 bases respectively, with 17 bases between them. CDR3 protein: CASSLRQGKHLNTEAFF. The CDR3 nucleotides read TGTGCCAGCAGTTTGAGGCAGGGCAAGCACCTGAACACTGAAGCTTTCTTT. Filled out from reference TRBV28 and TRBJ1-1, the complete variable domain reads DVKVTQSSRYLVKRTGEKVFLECVQDMDHENMFWYRQDPGLGLRLIYFSYDVKMKEKGDIPEGYSVSREKKERFSLILESASTNQTSMYLCASSLRQGKHLNTEAFFGQGTRLTVV.

This clonotype turned up a few times. A much larger clone lies one base from this, so it may be a read error. Written as DNA, the CDR3 is TGTGCCACTTTCTTCGGAAACACTGAAGCTTGCTTT. This gives the protein CATFFGNTEACF. This chain uses TRBV19 with TRBJ1-1; the D is unclear. The CDR3 is made up of 12 amino acids. In germline, CDR1 is LNHDA, CDR2 SQIVND (reference sequence).

The V gene is TRBV6-2 or TRBV6-3, the J gene TRBJ1-5; D is undetermined. CDR3 length: 14 residues. Germline CDR1 and CDR2: MNHEY and SVGEGT. Trimming took off 2 bases at V and 9 bases at J, with 14 bases between the two ends. CDR3 region: CASSYAPESGPQHF. CDR3 nucleotide sequence: TGTGCCAGCAGTTACGCTCCAGAAAGTGGGCCCCAGCATTTT.

Concerning this clonotype itself: The junction differs from germline at one of its ends, possibly a read error. The rearrangement links TRBV12-3 or TRBV12-4 to TRBJ1-2; no definite D call. The length of the CDR3 is 10 residues. The CDR3 region has the DNA TGTGCCAGCAGTCCCGAGGTAGAGGCCTTC. This translates into CASSPEVEAF.

V usage is TRBV28 and J usage is TRBJ2-5; a possible D gene is TRBD1 (6 bases). The CDR3 contains 15 residues. In germline, CDR1 is MDHEN, CDR2 SYDVKM. Trimming took off 6 bases at V and 0 bases at J, with 14 bases between the two ends. The CDR3 is CASSLPDSYQETQYF. The CDR3 DNA reads as TGTGCCAGCAGCCTCCCGGACAGCTACCAAGAGACCCAGTACTTC.

This chain joins TRBV4-1 and TRBJ1-1; 12 bases match TRBD1. The CDR3 consists of 17 residues. CDR1 and CDR2 from the germline V gene are MGHRA and YSYEKL. Trimming removed 3 bases from V and 0 bases from J; junction bases left unmatched: 5. The CDR3 loop is CASSQGTGGWLNTEAFF. Here the CDR3 DNA reads TGCGCCAGCAGCCAGGGGACAGGGGGCTGGTTGAACACTGAAGCTTTCTTT.

This chain's CDR3 is CASSIYSPTETQYF. In DNA, the CDR3 is TGTGCCAGCAGTATATACTCTCCCACGGAGACCCAGTACTTC. The rearrangement uses TRBV28 and TRBJ2-5; D is unresolved. Germline V CDR1 and CDR2: MDHEN, SYDVKM. The CDR3 is 14 residues long. Trimming shortened V by 5 bases and J by 5 bases, and 15 bases separated the two germline ends.

This clonotype was recorded a few times. The chain links TRBV11-2 to TRBJ1-1, with 9 bases aligning to TRBD1. The trim removed 4 bases at V and 3 bases at J, leaving 9 bases unmatched. Germline lookup yields CDR1 SGHAT and CDR2 FQNNGV. The CDR3 totals 16 residues. CDR3 protein: CASSYRTGVRDTEAFF. The DNA of the CDR3 is TGTGCCAGCAGCTATAGGACAGGGGTGAGGGACACTGAAGCTTTCTTT.

This chain uses TRBV30 with TRBJ1-2; D remains ambiguous. Trimming shortened V by 0 bases and J by 8 bases, and 4 bases separated the two germline ends. The CDR3 consists of 10 residues. Per the germline V gene, CDR1 is GTSNPN and CDR2 is SVGIG (reference sequence). In nucleotides, the CDR3 is TGTGCCTGGAGTGTACACGGCTACACCTTC. Residues: CAWSVHGYTF.

Ten or more counts support this clonotype. The V and J genes are TRBV28 and TRBJ1-1; D is unclear. V was cut by 4 bases and J by 6 bases, with 9 bases left in between. In germline, CDR1 is MDHEN, CDR2 SYDVKM. The length of the CDR3 is 12 residues. This CDR3 reads CASSYPDPEAFF. The CDR3 nucleotides read TGTGCCAGCAGTTATCCGGACCCTGAAGCTTTCTTT.

This clonotype was counted many times. The V and J genes are TRBV6-2 or TRBV6-3 and TRBJ2-2; D unresolved. This CDR3 contains 18 residues. V lost 5 bases to trimming and J lost 7 bases, with 26 bases between them. Germline loops: CDR1 MNHEY, CDR2 SVGEGT. The CDR3 spells CASSPVQPGPYAGGELFF. CDR3 nucleotides: TGTGCCAGCAGTCCCGTTCAACCGGGCCCCTACGCTGGCGGGGAGCTGTTTTTT.

This clonotype occurred many times. V gene TRBV27 combines with J gene TRBJ1-2, with D possibly TRBD1 on 5 matching bases. This CDR3 comprises 14 residues. Germline assignment: CDR1 MNHEY and CDR2 SMNVEV (reference sequence). Trimming stripped 4 bases from V and 5 bases from J, with 14 bases between. The DNA for the CDR3 is TGTGCCAGCAGTTCAGGGACCCGGAGGTATGGCTACACCTTC. Its translation: CASSSGTRRYGYTF.

This clonotype is medium-sized within its sample. The rearrangement links TRBV12-3 or TRBV12-4 to TRBJ2-7, with 9 bases that match TRBD1. Trimming took 5 bases from V and 7 from J; bases not matched to a gene: 9. This CDR3 spans 14 amino acids. CDR3 sequence (DNA): TGTGCCAGCAGTCCGGGACAGGGACTTCGTGAGCAGTACTTC. Encoded protein: CASSPGQGLREQYF.

The table lists this clonotype with many counts. A junction end diverges from the germline sequence, so it may reflect a read error. For the CDR3, the DNA is TGTGCCAGCAGATTGGACAGGCCTCACTTC. This translates into CASRLDRPHF. V gene TRBV2 combines with J gene TRBJ1-2, with 7 bases lining up with TRBD1. Germline V CDR1 and CDR2: SNHLY, FYNNEI. CDR3 length equals 10 residues.

This clonotype was seen repeatedly, ten times or more. The chain links TRBV15 to TRBJ1-1; unclear D gene. Germline V gene data show CDR1 as LNHNV and CDR2 as YYDKDF (reference sequence). This CDR3 has 16 amino acids. V was cut by 0 bases and J by 0 bases, with 11 bases left in between. This CDR3 reads CATSREGETMNTEAFF. The DNA of the CDR3 is TGTGCCACCAGCAGAGAGGGAGAGACTATGAACACTGAAGCTTTCTTT.

This clonotype has at least ten counts. The chain joins TRBV19 to TRBJ1-2; the match to TRBD1 covers 7 bases. From germline, CDR1 is LNHDA and CDR2 SQIVND (reference sequence). J lost 4 bases, V lost 7 bases, and 6 bases had no gene match. The CDR3 runs to 13 residues. The CDR3 protein is CASTPGQVYGYTF. The CDR3 region has the DNA TGTGCCAGTACCCCCGGACAGGTCTATGGCTACACCTTC.

About this clonotype itself: A much larger clone sits a single nucleotide away, making a read error possible. This chain connects TRBV12-3 or TRBV12-4 to TRBJ2-2; D gene unclear. V lost 1 base, J lost 5 bases, and 8 bases lay in between. This CDR3 contains 14 residues. In nucleotides, the CDR3 is TGTGCCAGCAGTTTAGGGCATAGGACCGGGGAGCTGTTTTTT. It translates to CASSLGHRTGELFF.

The chain employs TRBV20-1 and TRBJ2-2; no clear D gene. Germline V gene sequence: CDR1 DFQATT, CDR2 SNEGSKA (reference sequence). The CDR3 is made up of 11 amino acids. V lost 6 bases, J lost 1 base, and 3 bases lay in between. The CDR3 DNA sequence: TGCAGTGCCCAGAACACCGGGGAGCTGTTTTTT. It yields the protein CSAQNTGELFF.

This sequence joins TRBV6-7 and TRBJ1-5, with 12 bases lining up with TRBD1. TRBV6-7 is placed among ORFs of uncertain function. V trimming: 1 base; J trimming: 0 bases; junction bases outside the gene matches: 10. The CDR3 runs 20 residues. Here the CDR3 reads CASSYYNGTGGAGSNQPQHF. As DNA, the CDR3 is TGTGCCAGCAGTTACTACAATGGGACAGGGGGCGCGGGTAGCAATCAGCCCCAGCATTTT.

In its sample, this clonotype was seen many times. The chain has TRBV6-2 or TRBV6-3 and TRBJ1-2; 7 bases fit TRBD1. V shed 4 bases, J shed 8 bases, and the junction held 22 bases outside the gene matches. The germline CDR1 and CDR2 sequences are MNHEY and SVGEGT. The CDR3 loop spans 18 amino acids. The CDR3 region is CASSSPRALRGGAEGYTF. Here the CDR3 DNA reads TGTGCCAGCAGTTCCCCTAGAGCCCTCCGAGGGGGCGCGGAAGGCTACACCTTC.

The chain employs TRBV6-7 and TRBJ2-3; D tentatively reads TRBD1 or TRBD2 (5 bases each). TRBV6-7 is an ORF; its function is uncertain. V lost 5 bases and J lost 1, with 13 bases in between. The CDR3 is 15 residues long. CDR3 residues: CASSIPGTCTDTQYF. DNA for the CDR3: TGTGCCAGCAGTATTCCCGGGACGTGCACAGATACGCAGTATTTT.

This clonotype appeared a few times. The chain employs TRBV3-1 and TRBJ1-1; D gene unclear. V was pared by 0 bases and J by 7 bases, with 15 bases between. Germline values: CDR1 LGHDT, CDR2 YNNKEL (reference sequence). This CDR3 contains 15 residues. CDR3 sequence: CASSQEFLGNGEAFF. The CDR3 nucleotides are TGTGCCAGCAGCCAAGAATTCTTAGGAAACGGTGAAGCTTTCTTT.

This CDR3 reads CATSRNLGRAASANYGYTF. The CDR3 DNA follows: TGTGCCACCAGCAGAAACCTAGGCAGGGCCGCTTCAGCTAACTATGGCTACACCTTC. J is TRBJ1-2 and V is TRBV15; D is possibly TRBD1 (5 bases). CDR1 is LNHNV and CDR2 is YYDKDF in the germline V gene (reference sequence). V dropped 2 bases and J dropped 0 bases, with 22 bases sitting between them. This CDR3 region has 19 residues. Supplemented by reference TRBV15 and TRBJ1-2, the full variable domain reads DAMVIQNPRYQVTQFGKPVTLSCSQTLNHNVMYWYQQKSSQAPKLLFHYYDKDFNNEADTPDNFQSRRPNTSFCFLDIRSPGLGDTAMYLCATSRNLGRAASANYGYTFGSGTRLTVV.